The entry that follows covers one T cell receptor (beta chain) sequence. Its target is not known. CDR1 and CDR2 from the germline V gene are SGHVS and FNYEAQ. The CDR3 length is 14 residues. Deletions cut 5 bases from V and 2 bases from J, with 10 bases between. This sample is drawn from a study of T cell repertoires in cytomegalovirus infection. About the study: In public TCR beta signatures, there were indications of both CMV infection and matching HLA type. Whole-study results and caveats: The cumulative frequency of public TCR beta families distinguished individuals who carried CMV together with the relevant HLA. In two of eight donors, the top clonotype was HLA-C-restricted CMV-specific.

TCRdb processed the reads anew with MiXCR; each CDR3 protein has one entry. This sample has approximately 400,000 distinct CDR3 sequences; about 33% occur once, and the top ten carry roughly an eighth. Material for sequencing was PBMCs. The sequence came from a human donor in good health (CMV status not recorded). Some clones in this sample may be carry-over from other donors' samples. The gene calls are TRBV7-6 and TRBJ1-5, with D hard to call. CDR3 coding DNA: TGTGCCAGCAGCCCACCAGGACGCAATCAGCCCCAGCATTTT. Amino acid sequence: CASSPPGRNQPQHF.